The 28 T cell receptor beta chains listed next were all sequenced from one sample in a study of OX40 agonist ivuxolimab in advanced cancers. Clones were read by immunoSEQ multiplex PCR, and TCRdb kept only the in-frame ones, dropping some. Of fewer than 25,000 clones listed, approximately 85% were seen once; the top ten hold 15% to 20%. The sample was CD4+ or CD8+ T cells sorted from blood, taken in a trial of the OX40 agonist ivuxolimab. Receptors originate from an adult with an advanced solid tumor such as melanoma, head and neck, liver or kidney cancer.

The rearrangement links TRBV5-4 to TRBJ1-3; no clear D. The length of the CDR3 is 14 residues. V was cut by 0 bases and J by 0 bases, with 4 bases left in between. Per germline, CDR1 SGHNT and CDR2 YYREEE (reference sequence). The CDR3 protein is CASSLDSSGNTIYF. The CDR3 DNA sequence: TGTGCCAGCAGCTTGGACAGCTCTGGAAACACCATATATTTT. The full variable domain, with the rest looked up from reference TRBV5-4 and TRBJ1-3, is ETGVTQSPTHLIKTRGQQVTLRCSSQSGHNTVSWYQQALGQGPQFIFQYYREEENGRGNFPPRFSGLQFPNYSSELNVNALELDDSALYLCASSLDSSGNTIYFGEGSWLTVV.

The chain joins TRBV5-1 to TRBJ2-5; 11 nucleotides align to TRBD2. The trim removed 3 bases at V and 1 base at J, leaving 5 bases unmatched. In germline, CDR1 is SGHRS, CDR2 YFSETQ. The length of the CDR3 is 16 residues. CDR3 sequence (DNA): TGCGCCAGCAGCTACCAGACTAGCGGGACCCAAGAGACCCAGTACTTC. Translated, it gives CASSYQTSGTQETQYF.

The chain carries TRBV5-1 and TRBJ2-7; D remains unclear. With 1 base removed from V and 0 bases from J, the gap between germline ends came to 11 bases. CDR3 length: 15 residues. CDR1 and CDR2 (germline): SGHRS, YFSETQ. CDR3 loop: CASSLTRPSSYEQYF. The CDR3 nucleotides read TGCGCCAGCAGCTTGACCCGGCCTAGCTCCTACGAGCAGTACTTC.

The chain links TRBV7-9 to TRBJ2-7, with D tentatively TRBD1 or TRBD2 (6 bases each). The CDR3 contains 14 residues. Deletions cut 1 base from V and 5 bases from J, with 12 bases between. CDR1 and CDR2 from the germline V gene are SEHNR and FQNEAQ (reference sequence). CDR3 in amino acids: CASSLGGAGNEQYF. In DNA, the CDR3 is TGTGCCAGCAGCTTAGGGGGGGCAGGTAACGAGCAGTACTTC.

This clone showed up just a few times. This chain uses TRBV18 with TRBJ1-2, with D unresolved. Germline CDR1 reads KGHSH; CDR2 reads LQKENI. The CDR3 extends over 13 amino acids. V lost 1 base to trimming and J lost 4 bases, with 7 bases between them. CDR3 region: CASSPQGGYGYTF. The CDR3 DNA is TGTGCCAGCTCACCACAGGGAGGCTATGGCTACACCTTC.

This chain links TRBV5-1 with TRBJ2-7; 13 bases are a match to TRBD2. The CDR3 is 16 residues long. V was pared by 0 bases and J by 6 bases, with 6 bases of the junction left unmatched. Germline CDR1 reads SGHRS; CDR2 reads YFSETQ. Here the CDR3 DNA reads TGCGCCAGCAGCTTGGGACTAGCGGGAGGAAGTGGCGAGCAGTACTTC. This encodes CASSLGLAGGSGEQYF.

This clone was seen a few times. This chain uses TRBV27 with TRBJ1-6; 9 positions agree with TRBD1. Unmatched junction bases numbered 9, after V lost 7 bases and J lost 11 bases. CDR1 and CDR2 from the germline V gene are MNHEY and SMNVEV (reference sequence). The CDR3 has 14 residues. CDR3 nucleotides: TGTGCCAGCAATCCCGGGACAGGGCTGGCACCCCTCCACTTT. This gives the protein CASNPGTGLAPLHF.

This clone has only a few counts. This sequence joins TRBV4-3 and TRBJ1-2; the D is unclear. This CDR3 has 15 residues. V lost 0 bases to trimming and J lost 0 bases, with 8 bases between them. Per the germline V gene, CDR1 is LGHNA and CDR2 is YSLEER. CDR3: CASSQDTGTNYGYTF. The CDR3, as DNA: TGCGCCAGCAGCCAAGATACCGGTACTAACTATGGCTACACCTTC.

In nucleotides, the CDR3 is TGCGCCAGCAGAGGGGGGAACACTGAAGCTTTCTTT. Amino acid sequence: CASRGGNTEAFF. V is TRBV5-1 and J is TRBJ1-1; weak D call: TRBD1 (6 bases). The CDR3 contains 12 residues. Trimming shortened V by 5 bases and J by 1 base, and 6 bases separated the two germline ends. Germline loops: CDR1 SGHRS, CDR2 YFSETQ. The full variable domain, rest sourced from reference TRBV5-1 and TRBJ1-1, is KAGVTQTPRYLIKTRGQQVTLSCSPISGHRSVSWYQQTPGQGLQFLFEYFSETQRNKGNFPGRFSGRQFSNSRSEMNVSTLELGDSALYLCASRGGNTEAFFGQGTRLTVV.

The rearrangement joins TRBV19 to TRBJ2-3; D is unresolved. V lost 1 base to trimming and J lost 2 bases, with 13 bases between them. This CDR3 has 16 residues. CDR1 is LNHDA, CDR2 SQIVND, per germline (reference sequence). CDR3 protein: CASSIGGSAITDTQYF. CDR3 DNA: TGTGCCAGTAGTATAGGTGGAAGTGCAATCACAGATACGCAGTATTTT.

This clone was counted a single time. The chain links TRBV5-1 to TRBJ2-7; 8 bases match TRBD1. V trimming: 0 bases; J trimming: 5 bases; junction bases outside the gene matches: 4. The germline CDR1 and CDR2 sequences are SGHRS and YFSETQ. This CDR3 has 14 residues. CDR3 nucleotides: TGCGCCAGCAGCTTGGCAGGGGGCGCGGACGAGCAGTACTTC. As protein: CASSLAGGADEQYF.

V and J are TRBV4-1 and TRBJ1-5; D is perhaps TRBD1 (5 bases). Germline V gene sequence: CDR1 MGHRA, CDR2 YSYEKL. The V gene lost 0 bases and the J gene lost 1 base, with 7 bases spanning the gap. The CDR3 has 15 residues. The CDR3 DNA is TGCGCCAGCAGCCAAGATGGGGGGAGCAATCAGCCCCAGCATTTT. Translated: CASSQDGGSNQPQHF.

The chain carries TRBV4-1 and TRBJ1-2; tentative D call: TRBD1 (6 bases). CDR3 size: 14 residues. V shed 1 base and J shed 4 bases, with 10 bases lying between them. CDR1 is MGHRA, CDR2 YSYEKL, per germline. The chain's CDR3 is CASSQVGAGYGYTF. In DNA form, the CDR3 reads TGCGCCAGCAGCCAAGTGGGGGCTGGCTATGGCTACACCTTC.

The rearrangement joins TRBV6-5 to TRBJ2-1; D gene unclear. The germline V and J ends were trimmed by 0 bases and 7 bases, with 16 bases remaining between them. The germline V gene encodes CDR1 MNHEY and CDR2 SVGAGI. The CDR3 runs to 16 residues. DNA for the CDR3: TGTGCCAGCAGTTACTCGAGGTGGAAGTCTGGTAATGAGCAGTTCTTC. Protein product: CASSYSRWKSGNEQFF.

The J gene is TRBJ2-7, the V gene TRBV6-5; D remains ambiguous. From germline, CDR1 is MNHEY and CDR2 SVGAGI. This CDR3 is 15 amino acids long. V lost 0 bases to trimming and J lost 2 bases, with 11 bases between them. As DNA, the CDR3 is TGTGCCAGCAGTTACTCGAAGTGGGCCACCTACGAGCAGTACTTC. Protein product: CASSYSKWATYEQYF.

The chain uses TRBV19 and TRBJ2-4, with D perhaps matching TRBD1 (6 bases). V was pared by 2 bases and J by 1 base, with 15 bases between. This CDR3 has 17 amino acids. Germline V gene lookup returns CDR1 LNHDA and CDR2 SQIVND (reference sequence). CDR3 in amino acids: CASSIRLVQGAKNIQYF. The CDR3 coding sequence is TGTGCCAGTAGTATACGCCTCGTACAGGGCGCCAAAAACATTCAGTACTTC.

The CDR3 nucleotides are TGCGCCAGCAGCGCGGACACGGGGGGGTCCGGGGAGCTGTTTTTT. This codes for CASSADTGGSGELFF. This chain links TRBV5-1 with TRBJ2-2, with 8 bases fitting TRBD2. CDR1 and CDR2 from the germline V gene are SGHRS and YFSETQ. With 4 bases clipped from V and 6 bases from J, the junction kept 8 bases outside the gene matches. The CDR3 loop spans 15 amino acids.

The V and J genes are TRBV6-5 and TRBJ1-2; D is possibly TRBD1 (5 bases). V shed 6 bases and J shed 4 bases, with 18 bases lying between them. Germline lookup yields CDR1 MNHEY and CDR2 SVGAGI. This CDR3 has 15 amino acids. This CDR3 reads CASSQRVGGGYGYTF. CDR3 nucleotides: TGTGCCAGCAGCCAAAGGGTTGGGGGGGGCTATGGCTACACCTTC.

The chain couples TRBV5-1 to TRBJ2-3; possibly TRBD1 for D (6 bases). Germline V CDR1 and CDR2: SGHRS, YFSETQ. The CDR3 spans 15 residues. Trimming removed 1 base at V and 2 bases at J, with 11 bases between. The DNA of the CDR3 is TGCGCCAGCAGCTTGAATACAGGGAACACAGATACGCAGTATTTT. As protein: CASSLNTGNTDTQYF.

The chain carries TRBV6-1 and TRBJ2-2; D gene unclear. CDR1 and CDR2 from the germline V gene are MNHNS and SASEGT. This CDR3 comprises 14 residues. V shed 0 bases and J shed 4 bases, with 6 bases lying between them. CDR3 amino acids: CASSEAPSTGELFF. As DNA, the CDR3 is TGTGCCAGCAGTGAAGCGCCTTCCACCGGGGAGCTGTTTTTT.

The genes are TRBV19 and TRBJ1-4; no definite D call. V shed 7 bases and J shed 4 bases, with 13 bases lying between them. The CDR3 runs 14 residues. The germline CDR1 and CDR2 sequences are LNHDA and SQIVND (reference sequence). The CDR3 DNA is TGTGCCAGTACCCCGATAGGGAATAATGAAAAACTGTTTTTT. Amino acids: CASTPIGNNEKLFF.

In DNA form, the CDR3 reads TGTGCCAGCAGTAGGGCGGGGGGATCCTACGAGCAGTACTTC. Amino acid sequence: CASSRAGGSYEQYF. The chain has TRBV25-1 and TRBJ2-7; 8 bases are a match to TRBD2. CDR3 length equals 14 residues. CDR1 MGHDK and CDR2 SYGVNS come from the germline V gene. V lost 5 bases, J lost 1 base, and 4 bases stayed unmatched.

The J gene is TRBJ2-3, the V gene TRBV29-1; TRBD1 matches 7 bases. The CDR3 spans 13 residues. Germline assignment: CDR1 SQVTM and CDR2 ANQGSEA. After removal of 7 bases from V and 4 bases from J, the junction contained 8 bases not matched to a gene. The CDR3 nucleotides read TGCAGCGCCCCGGGACAGTCTTCAGATACGCAGTATTTT. This gives the protein CSAPGQSSDTQYF.

The V gene is TRBV11-2, the J gene TRBJ2-7; D may be TRBD2 (6 bases). Germline loops: CDR1 SGHAT, CDR2 FQNNGV. The CDR3 covers 16 residues. V lost 2 bases, J lost 3 bases, and 17 bases lay in between. The CDR3 protein is CASSLRGRDGVYEQYF. The CDR3 DNA is TGTGCCAGCAGCTTAAGAGGGCGGGATGGGGTCTACGAGCAGTACTTC.

The chain couples TRBV27 to TRBJ2-7, with D possibly being TRBD1 (6 bases). The CDR3 length is 16 residues. Deletions cut 3 bases from V and 1 base from J, with 16 bases between. The germline gives CDR1 MNHEY, CDR2 SMNVEV (reference sequence). The CDR3 DNA reads as TGTGCCAGCAGTTTTGGCCCCGCCGGACAGTCCTACGAGCAGTACTTC. This gives the protein CASSFGPAGQSYEQYF.

This clone was recorded only once. V gene TRBV11-2 combines with J gene TRBJ1-1; maybe TRBD1 (5 bases). Trimming shortened V by 0 bases and J by 4 bases, and 15 bases separated the two germline ends. Germline values: CDR1 SGHAT, CDR2 FQNNGV. The CDR3 extends over 16 amino acids. For the CDR3, the DNA is TGTGCCAGCAGCTTAGAGGTACCAGGGAAGGGCACTGAAGCTTTCTTT. It is translated as CASSLEVPGKGTEAFF.

This rearrangement joins TRBV11-3 to TRBJ2-1, with 7 bases identical to TRBD1. Trimming cost V 4 bases and J 2 bases; bases outside gene matches: 11. CDR3 size: 17 residues. Per germline, CDR1 SGHNT and CDR2 YENEEA. The CDR3, as DNA: TGTGCCAGCAGCTCTCTGGACAGGTGGAACCCCTACAATGAGCAGTTCTTC. It encodes CASSSLDRWNPYNEQFF.

This clone appeared a single time. The V gene is TRBV18, the J gene TRBJ2-1, with TRBD1 identical over 8 bases. Losses at the gene ends were 0 bases for V and 3 bases for J; bases not matched to a gene: 1. CDR1 and CDR2 (germline): KGHSH, LQKENI. CDR3 length: 15 residues. In DNA, the CDR3 is TGTGCCAGCTCACCACCGGACAGGGTCTACAATGAGCAGTTCTTC. Encoded protein: CASSPPDRVYNEQFF.